Sequencing of this T cell receptor (beta chain) was carried out in a study of cytomegalovirus exposure and HLA in healthy donors. Primers for the PCR totalled 60 Vbeta and 13 Jbeta. Assay used: immunoSEQ multiplex PCR; TCRdb lists only in-frame clones, some missing. The data contain some 130,000 clones, over 60% of them singletons. This clone has just a few counts. Deletions cut 0 bases from V and 3 bases from J, with 6 bases between. The V gene's germline CDR1 is SGDLS and CDR2 YYNGEE. The CDR3 contains 13 residues. This sequence originates from a man in his forties or fifties in good health and CMV-seronegative. What was sequenced was PBMCs. The chain uses TRBV9 and TRBJ1-1; D is unclear. The CDR3 nucleotides read TGTGCCAGCAGCGTAGTGCCAGACACTGAAGCTTTCTTT. Protein product: CASSVVPDTEAFF.